What follows is one TCR beta chain and its context. The table lists this clonotype with many counts. The antigen this receptor binds is unknown. No much larger clone exists at a distance of one base, and base qualities are not known. V is shortened by 3 bases, J by 2 bases, and the region joining them spans 8 bases. Taken from cysteine to phenylalanine, the CDR3 has 14 residues. The entry retains the CDR3 DNA only, 42 bases that are in frame from base 1. What this sample's treatment or condition label stands for: live attenuated yellow fever vaccine strain. Two biological replicates of bulk PBMCs were collected at each blood-draw timepoint. PBMCs were isolated from peripheral blood using a standard Ficoll-Paque protocol. TriZol was used to extract RNA from bulk PBMCs, from CD4 and CD8 fractions, and from dextramer-positive and dextramer-negative fractions. This sample is part of a study of T cells after yellow fever vaccination (dated by TCRdb to about 2019). Background on the whole study: Libraries from fractions with low cell numbers were prepared with the SMART-Seq v4 Ultra Low Input RNA kit. Two healthy male donors, one aged 18 to 30 and one aged 30 to 39 years, were included in the cohort. Bulk PBMC replicates and cell subsets were isolated from blood drawn at multiple timepoints before and after both primary and secondary immunization. Bulk TCR alpha and beta repertoires were sequenced longitudinally to track T-cell clones before and after primary and booster YFV17D yellow fever vaccination.

Here is what the overall study found, with its caveats: Most clones expanded after primary vaccination were re-detected after the booster (about 95% of CD4 and 88% of CD8), suggesting broad memory maintenance. FACS-sorted repertoires could contain abundant contaminating clonotypes from the bulk population, so computational filtering was required. Compared with the primary T-cell response, the secondary T-cell response was faster but weaker, reaching its peak on day 5 rather than on day 15. A small fraction of clonotypes showed up in both the CD4 and CD8 compartments, probably as a result of convergent recombination. Because only two donors were included in the study, the extent to which the findings can be generalized is limited.

The sequencing machine was an Illumina NovaSeq 6000. TCR cDNA was made using 5'RACE template switching, a step that added a universal primer site and unique molecular identifiers. cDNA synthesis was primed from both the TCR alpha and TCR beta constant segments. Library amplification involved two PCR steps, and the second step added sample barcodes and sequencing adapters. Sequencing of libraries was performed on Illumina HiSeq 2500 (2x100 bp) or NovaSeq (2x150 bp). On the study's bioinformatics: Reads were demultiplexed and collapsed into UMI consensus sequences with MIGEC, and V(D)J alignment was performed with MiXCR. Vaccine-responding clonotypes were identified with edgeR using replicate PBMC samples, with FDR below 0.01 and a log2 fold change above 5 up to day 15 being required. CD4 or CD8 identity was assigned to each bulk clonotype according to whether the clonotype was present at higher abundance in the sequenced CD4 repertoire or the sequenced CD8 repertoire. The public reads were quality trimmed at Q25 with fastp and then assembled into clones with MiXCR by TCRdb, keeping productive beta chains. Under each unique CDR3 protein, matching rows form one entry showing the most common genes and DNA. The V and J calls were not made by the authors but by TCRdb's processing. In this sample the table shows 250,000 or so distinct CDR3 sequences, roughly 3.5% of which occur a single time. Clones ranked in the top ten supply approximately 18% of the sample.

The chain is encoded by TRBV12-3 or TRBV12-4 joined to TRBJ1-5; a tentative D call is TRBD1 (6 bases match). The sequence derives from a man younger than 35 who received the YFV17D yellow fever vaccine. The specimen was PBMCs, collected 15 days after the yellow fever booster vaccination. The CDR3 is CASSLDSGNQPQHF. The DNA sequence reads TGTGCCAGCAGTTTGGACAGTGGCAATCAGCCCCAGCATTTT.